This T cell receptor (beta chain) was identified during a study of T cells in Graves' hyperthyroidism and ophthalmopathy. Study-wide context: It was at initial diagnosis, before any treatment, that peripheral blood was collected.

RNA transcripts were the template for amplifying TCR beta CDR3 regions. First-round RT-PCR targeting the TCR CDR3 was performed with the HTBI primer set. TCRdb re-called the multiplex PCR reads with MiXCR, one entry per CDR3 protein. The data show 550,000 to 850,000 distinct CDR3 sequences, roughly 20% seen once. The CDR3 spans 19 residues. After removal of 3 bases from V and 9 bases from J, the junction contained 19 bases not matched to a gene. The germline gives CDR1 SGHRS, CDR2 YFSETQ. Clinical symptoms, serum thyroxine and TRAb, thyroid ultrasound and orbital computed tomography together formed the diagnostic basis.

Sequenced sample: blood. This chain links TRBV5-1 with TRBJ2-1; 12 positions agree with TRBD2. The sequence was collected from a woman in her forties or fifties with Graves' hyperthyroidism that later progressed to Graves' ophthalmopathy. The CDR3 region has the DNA TGCGCCAGCAGCTGGAGGACTAGCGGGGCAAGATATAGTAGTCTTGAGCAGTTCTTC. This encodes CASSWRTSGARYSSLEQFF.